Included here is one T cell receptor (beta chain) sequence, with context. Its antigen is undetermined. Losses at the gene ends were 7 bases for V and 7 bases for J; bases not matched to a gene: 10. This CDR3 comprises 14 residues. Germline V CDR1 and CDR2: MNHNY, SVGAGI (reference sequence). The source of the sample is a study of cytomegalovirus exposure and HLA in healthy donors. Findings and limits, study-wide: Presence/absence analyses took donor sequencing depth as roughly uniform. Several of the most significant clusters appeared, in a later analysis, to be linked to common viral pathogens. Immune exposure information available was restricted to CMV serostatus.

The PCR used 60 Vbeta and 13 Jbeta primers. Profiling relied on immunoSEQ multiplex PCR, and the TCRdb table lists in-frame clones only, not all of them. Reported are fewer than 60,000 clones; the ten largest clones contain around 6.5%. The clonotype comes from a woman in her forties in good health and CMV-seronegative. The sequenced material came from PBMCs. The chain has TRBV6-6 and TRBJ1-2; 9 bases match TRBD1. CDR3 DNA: TGTGCCAGCACCCCCGGACAGGGGCAGGTTGGCTACACCTTC. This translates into CASTPGQGQVGYTF.